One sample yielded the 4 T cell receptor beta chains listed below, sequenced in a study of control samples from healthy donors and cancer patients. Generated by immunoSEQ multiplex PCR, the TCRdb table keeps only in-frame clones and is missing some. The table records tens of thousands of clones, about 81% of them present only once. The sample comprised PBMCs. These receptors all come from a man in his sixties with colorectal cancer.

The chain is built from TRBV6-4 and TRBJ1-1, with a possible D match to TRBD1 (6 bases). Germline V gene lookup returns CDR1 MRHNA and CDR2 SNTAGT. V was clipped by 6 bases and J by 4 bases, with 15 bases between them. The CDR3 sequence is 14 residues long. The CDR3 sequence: CASRDSSMGTEAFF. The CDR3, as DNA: TGTGCCAGCAGGGACAGTTCGATGGGCACTGAAGCTTTCTTT.

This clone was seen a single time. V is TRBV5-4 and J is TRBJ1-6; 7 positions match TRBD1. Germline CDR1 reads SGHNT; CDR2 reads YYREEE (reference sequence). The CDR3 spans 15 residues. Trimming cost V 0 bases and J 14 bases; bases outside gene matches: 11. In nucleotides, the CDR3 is TGTGCCAGCAGCTTGGACAGGGGAGGCTTTTGGGCCCTCCACTTT. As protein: CASSLDRGGFWALHF.

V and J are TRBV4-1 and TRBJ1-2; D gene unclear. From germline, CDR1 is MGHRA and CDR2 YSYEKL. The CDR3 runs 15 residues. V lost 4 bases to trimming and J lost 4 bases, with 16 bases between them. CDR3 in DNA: TGCGCCAGCAGCCCTGGACTGTTAAAGGCCTATGGCTACACCTTC. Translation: CASSPGLLKAYGYTF.

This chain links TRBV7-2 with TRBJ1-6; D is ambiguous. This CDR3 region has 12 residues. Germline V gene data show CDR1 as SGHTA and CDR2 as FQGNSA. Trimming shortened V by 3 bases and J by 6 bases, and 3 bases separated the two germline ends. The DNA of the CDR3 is TGTGCCAGCAGCTTCCCTAATTCACCCCTCCACTTT. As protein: CASSFPNSPLHF.